This T cell receptor beta chain was sequenced in a study of identifying expanded T cells in peripheral blood (dated by TCRdb to between 2019 and 2020). With regard to the full study: Technical replicates were generated by sequencing separate aliquots of the same genomic DNA pool, and four replicates were compared pairwise. General conclusions and limits of the study: Both the number of clones called differentially abundant and the false-positive rate were significantly reduced by the beta-binomial model across all healthy-donor time intervals. Approximately 1.1 differentially abundant clones were flagged by the binomial model between technical replicates, whereas about 17 and 20 were flagged over around two weeks and four weeks, respectively. It was expected by the authors that biological variance in healthy repertoires might increase further over much longer intervals, such as months to years. Across all healthy donors, variance in clone template counts between approximately 2-week samples was found to increase significantly with total template count.

Of note for this clone: Its target antigen remains unknown. One base away there is no much larger clone; base qualities are not given.

Between the V and J ends, shortened by 0 bases and 4 bases respectively, the junction contains 10 bases. The CDR3 runs 15 amino acids, cysteine and phenylalanine included. Kept here is only the CDR3 DNA, which spans 45 bases and is read in frame from base 1. CDR1 and CDR2 are drawn from the germline V gene: SGHRS, YFSETQ. During the collection period, no immune events, such as infections, were documented for the healthy donors. Time-dependent variance in a beta-binomial model of T-cell clone differential abundance was calibrated using healthy-donor blood repertoires as a training cohort. The training cohort was composed of approximately ten healthy donors, 3 female and 7 male. An age range of roughly 29 to 65 years, with an average of about 45 years, was recorded for the donors. Whole blood from each healthy donor was obtained from a commercial supplier and was collected at three time points two to three weeks apart. Genomic DNA was extracted from unsorted whole blood for immunosequencing.

TCRbeta CDR3 regions were profiled with the immunoSEQ Assay using bias-controlled multiplex PCR amplification of genomic DNA. Under the source paper's analysis protocol: To quantify the absolute abundance of each unique TCRbeta CDR3 region, the sequences were collapsed and filtered. Differential abundance was tested with a binomial (Fisher-equivalent) model and with a beta-binomial model adding time-dependent variance fitted from healthy donors. Clones with fewer than 5 combined templates were excluded, and clones with Benjamini-Hochberg FDR below 0.01 were called differentially abundant. Using the form v = (b*log(k)+a)^2, the beta-binomial variance was modeled as a function of the total template count across the two samples. TCRdb re-hosts the immuneACCESS table, in-frame sequences only. Its copies lack some clones; in the studies checked, an unresolved V gene accounts for under half of them, and the cause for the rest is not known. V, J and clone size reflect that table, while D and trimming were determined from the DNA. The sample contains 65,000 to 95,000 clones, 80% to 90% of them found a single time. The top ten hold approximately 7% of the sample.

The chain joins TRBV5-1 to TRBJ2-2; a weak D assignment points to TRBD2 (5 bases agree). This clonotype was obtained from a person aged 18 to 70 in good health. Sequencing input: blood. The DNA reads as follows: TGCGCCAGCAGCTTGGAGGGCAGCGGCACCGGGGAGCTGTTTTTT. Translated, this gives CASSLEGSGTGELFF.